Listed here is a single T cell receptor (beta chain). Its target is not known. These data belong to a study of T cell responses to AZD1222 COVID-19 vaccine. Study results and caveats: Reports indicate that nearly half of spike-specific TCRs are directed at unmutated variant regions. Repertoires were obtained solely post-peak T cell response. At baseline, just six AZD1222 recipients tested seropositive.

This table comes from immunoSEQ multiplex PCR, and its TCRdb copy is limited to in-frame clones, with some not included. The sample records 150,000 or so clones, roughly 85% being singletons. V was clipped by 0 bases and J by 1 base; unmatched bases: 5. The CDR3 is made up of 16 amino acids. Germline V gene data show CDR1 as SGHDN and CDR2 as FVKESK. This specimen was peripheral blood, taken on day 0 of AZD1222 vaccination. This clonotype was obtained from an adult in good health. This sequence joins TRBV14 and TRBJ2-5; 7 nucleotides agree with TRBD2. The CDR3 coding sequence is TGTGCCAGCAGCCAAGATCGGCTAGCGGTCCAAGAGACCCAGTACTTC. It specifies CASSQDRLAVQETQYF.